The present T cell receptor beta chain was sequenced within a study of blood T cell repertoires in COVID-19. Germline V gene sequence: CDR1 SNHLY, CDR2 FYNNEI. The CDR3 spans 13 residues. Trimming took 10 bases from V and 3 from J, leaving 13 bases between them. Only in-frame clones appear in the TCRdb table, and some are missing; sequencing was by immunoSEQ multiplex PCR. The sample yields about 410,000 clones, just under 90% seen once. This chain joins TRBV2 and TRBJ1-5; tentatively, D is TRBD1 (5 bases). Input material: PBMCs or T cells enriched from blood (not recorded which). This clonotype was obtained from a woman in her twenties or thirties who had recovered from COVID-19. In DNA, the CDR3 is TGTGCCATCCGCGGGGACTACAATCAGCCCCAGCATTTT. Translation: CAIRGDYNQPQHF.